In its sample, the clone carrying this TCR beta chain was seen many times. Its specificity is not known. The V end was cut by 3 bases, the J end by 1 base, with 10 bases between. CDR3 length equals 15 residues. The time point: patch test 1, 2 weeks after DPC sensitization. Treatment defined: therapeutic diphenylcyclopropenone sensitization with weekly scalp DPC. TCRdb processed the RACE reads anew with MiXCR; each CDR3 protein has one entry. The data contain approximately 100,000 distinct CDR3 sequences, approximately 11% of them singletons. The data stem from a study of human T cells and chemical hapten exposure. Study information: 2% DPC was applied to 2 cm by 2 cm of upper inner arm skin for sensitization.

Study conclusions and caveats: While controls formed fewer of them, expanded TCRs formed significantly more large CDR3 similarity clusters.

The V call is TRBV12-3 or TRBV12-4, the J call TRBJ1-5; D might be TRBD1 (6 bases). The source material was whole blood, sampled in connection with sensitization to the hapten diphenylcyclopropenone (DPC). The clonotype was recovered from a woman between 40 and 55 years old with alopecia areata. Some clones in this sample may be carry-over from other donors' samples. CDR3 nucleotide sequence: TGTGCCAGCAGTTTTGGGGGGGCCAGCAATCAGCCCCAGCATTTT. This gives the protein CASSFGGASNQPQHF.